This paragraph covers one T cell receptor beta chain sequence. There are 13 residues in the CDR3. Germline loops: CDR1 SGHDN, CDR2 FVKESK. The germline V and J ends were trimmed by 1 base and 7 bases, with 10 bases remaining between them. Produced via immunoSEQ multiplex PCR; TCRdb's table is partial and in-frame only. The sample yields 55,000 to 75,000 clones, 86% seen once. The data originate from a study of blood T cell repertoires in COVID-19. The receptor comes from a man in his fifties or sixties with acute or convalescent COVID-19. The chain links TRBV14 to TRBJ1-2; the D gene is possibly TRBD1 (5 bases). Material for sequencing was peripheral blood. This chain's CDR3 is CASSQASGSGYTF. The CDR3 DNA follows: TGTGCCAGCAGCCAAGCTTCAGGGTCTGGCTACACCTTC.